These 30 T cell receptor beta chains were sequenced from one sample in a study of beta chain features in type 1 diabetes. Study results and limitations: There was a moderate but significant shortening of TCRB CDR3s in all four CD4+ subsets of Type 1 diabetes patients.

These receptors' targets are unknown. Expressed TCRB transcripts were sequenced because the isolated RNA had all been reverse transcribed beforehand. Clones were read by immunoSEQ multiplex PCR, and TCRdb kept only the in-frame ones, dropping some. The sample consists of roughly 400,000 clones, over 8.5% of them appearing once. The specimen was central memory CD4+ T cells from blood. These receptor sequences come from a man aged 30 to 45 with type 1 diabetes.

The table lists this clone with a few counts. The chain employs TRBV28 and TRBJ2-3, with D perhaps given as TRBD1 or TRBD2 (6 bases each). V was pared by 0 bases and J by 4 bases, with 17 bases between. The length of the CDR3 is 17 residues. Germline CDR1 and CDR2: MDHEN and SYDVKM. The CDR3, as DNA: TGTGCCAGCAGTTTATGGGGATCCGGGGGCAGGGCAGATACGCAGTATTTT. It specifies CASSLWGSGGRADTQYF.

The chain uses TRBV6-6 and TRBJ1-1; D not resolved. This CDR3 is built from 12 residues. Germline CDR1 is MNHNY and CDR2 is SVGAGI (reference sequence). Trimming left V 5 bases short and J 5 bases short, with 9 bases between. CDR3 in DNA: TGTGCCAGCAGTGTTTTGGGGACTGAAGCTTTCTTT. It codes for CASSVLGTEAFF.

This clone was observed at least ten times. The same CDR3 is also encoded by other DNA sequences in this sample. This chain connects TRBV5-1 to TRBJ1-1; D is ambiguous. The CDR3 is 13 residues long. The V end was cut by 0 bases, the J end by 2 bases, with 5 bases between. The germline V gene has CDR1 SGHRS and CDR2 YFSETQ. The CDR3 loop is CASSLGGNTEAFF. The CDR3 bases are TGCGCCAGCAGCTTGGGTGGCAACACTGAAGCTTTCTTT. Full variable domain (remainder filled in from reference TRBV5-1 and TRBJ1-1): KAGVTQTPRYLIKTRGQQVTLSCSPISGHRSVSWYQQTPGQGLQFLFEYFSETQRNKGNFPGRFSGRQFSNSRSEMNVSTLELGDSALYLCASSLGGNTEAFFGQGTRLTVV.

This clone was observed a few times. The CDR3 DNA reads as TGTGCCAGCAGTTTAAGCAGGGCGAATGAAAAACTGTTTTTT. Translated, it gives CASSLSRANEKLFF. The rearrangement links TRBV28 to TRBJ1-4; weak D call: TRBD1 (5 bases). V was clipped by 2 bases and J by 5 bases, with 9 bases between them. There are 14 residues in the CDR3. Germline CDR1 is MDHEN and CDR2 is SYDVKM.

This clone was counted only a few times. The chain joins TRBV27 to TRBJ2-2, with D tentatively TRBD1 (6 bases). Germline-derived CDR1 and CDR2 are MNHEY and SMNVEV (reference sequence). V gave up 6 bases and J gave up 5 bases, with 16 bases separating them. The CDR3 spans 15 residues. This CDR3 is CASRTPGQLTGELFF. DNA of the CDR3: TGTGCCAGCAGGACACCGGGACAACTAACCGGGGAGCTGTTTTTT.

On this clone: This sample also contains other DNA sequences that code for the same CDR3. V is TRBV7-2 and J is TRBJ2-5; possible D gene TRBD1, 6 bases. There are 12 residues in the CDR3. Germline CDR1 is SGHTA and CDR2 is FQGNSA. The V end lost 5 bases, the J end lost 4 bases, and 8 bases lay between the germline ends. The CDR3 DNA follows: TGTGCCAGCAGCCTGGACAGAGAGACCCAGTACTTC. It is translated as CASSLDRETQYF. The entire variable domain, with the rest obtained from reference TRBV7-2 and TRBJ2-5, is as follows: GAGVSQSPSNKVTEKGKDVELRCDPISGHTALYWYRQSLGQGLEFLIYFQGNSAPDKSGLPSDRFSAERTGGSVSTLTIQRTQQEDSAVYLCASSLDRETQYFGPGTRLLVL.

This clone was seen only once. Other DNA sequences in this specimen translate into the identical CDR3. The chain employs TRBV2 and TRBJ1-1; D perhaps matches TRBD1 (5 bases). Between the trimmed V and J ends, which lost 6 bases and 5 bases, there was a span of 10 bases. This CDR3 is built from 12 residues. The germline V gene encodes CDR1 SNHLY and CDR2 FYNNEI. This chain's CDR3 is CASRGRGTEAFF. Written as DNA, the CDR3 is TGTGCCAGCAGGGGGCGCGGGACTGAAGCTTTCTTT.

This clone was seen more than once but under ten times. The chain uses TRBV28 and TRBJ2-6; no clear D gene. CDR1 and CDR2 (germline): MDHEN, SYDVKM. The V end was cut by 1 base, the J end by 4 bases, with 11 bases between. CDR3 length: 16 residues. CDR3 nucleotides: TGTGCCAGCAGTTTATTGGTCCTGGGAGGGGCCAACGTCCTGACTTTC. It encodes CASSLLVLGGANVLTF.

This chain uses TRBV5-1 with TRBJ2-5; D ambiguous. V was cut by 4 bases and J by 2 bases, with 12 bases left in between. The CDR3 length is 14 residues. Germline V gene sequence: CDR1 SGHRS, CDR2 YFSETQ. CDR3 nucleotide sequence: TGCGCCAGCAGCCCACGGGCTATACAAGAGACCCAGTACTTC. It is translated as CASSPRAIQETQYF.

The sample holds a few counts of this clone. The chain is built from TRBV2 and TRBJ1-2; D perhaps matches TRBD1 (5 bases). The V and J ends lost 5 bases and 2 bases respectively, with 9 bases between them. The CDR3 contains 13 residues. CDR1 and CDR2 (germline): SNHLY, FYNNEI. The CDR3 spells CASSPGVNYGYTF. The CDR3 DNA reads TGTGCCAGCAGTCCGGGGGTCAACTATGGCTACACCTTC.

This clone was counted between two and nine times. The chain has TRBV20-1 and TRBJ1-4; no clear D gene. The CDR3 sequence is 10 residues long. Germline V gene sequence: CDR1 DFQATT, CDR2 SNEGSKA (reference sequence). Trimming shortened V by 4 bases and J by 4 bases, and 1 base separated the two germline ends. This chain's CDR3 is CSAINEKLFF. The DNA for the CDR3 is TGCAGTGCTATTAATGAAAAACTGTTTTTT.

The rearrangement links TRBV7-9 to TRBJ1-2; D gene uncertain. This CDR3 contains 15 residues. The germline gives CDR1 SEHNR, CDR2 FQNEAQ (reference sequence). Trimming took off 1 base at V and 3 bases at J, with 12 bases between the two ends. The CDR3 reads CASSLGEGYDYGYTF. DNA for the CDR3: TGTGCCAGCAGCTTAGGAGAAGGTTATGACTATGGCTACACCTTC.

The chain combines TRBV11-2 with TRBJ1-1; D is undetermined. The CDR3 runs to 12 residues. V was pared by 1 base and J by 11 bases, with 11 bases between. Germline loops: CDR1 SGHAT, CDR2 FQNNGV. The CDR3 DNA reads TGTGCCAGCAGCTTAGGAGAGGGTTTGGCTTTCTTT. Translating gives CASSLGEGLAFF.

The genes are TRBV5-5 and TRBJ1-3; D is unclear. The CDR3 consists of 15 residues. The germline V and J ends were trimmed by 1 base and 0 bases, with 8 bases remaining between them. Germline V lookup: CDR1 SGHKS, CDR2 YYEKEE (reference sequence). The CDR3 is CASSLSQISGNTIYF. The DNA of the CDR3 is TGTGCCAGCAGCTTGAGCCAGATCTCTGGAAACACCATATATTTT.

This clone was recorded once. This chain uses TRBV11-2 with TRBJ2-3, with D uncertain. V was trimmed by 6 bases and J by 6 bases, leaving 7 bases between them. The CDR3 covers 11 residues. In germline, CDR1 is SGHAT, CDR2 FQNNGV. In DNA, the CDR3 is TGTGCCAGCAGTCGGCAGGATACGCAGTATTTT. It codes for CASSRQDTQYF.

The table lists this clone with a few counts. The chain carries TRBV27 and TRBJ2-5; TRBD2 might be the D (6 bases). Germline V lookup: CDR1 MNHEY, CDR2 SMNVEV (reference sequence). The CDR3 has 9 residues. The V end lost 6 bases, the J end lost 13 bases, and 9 bases lay between the germline ends. The CDR3 loop reads CASSPGGYF. The CDR3 bases are TGTGCCAGCAGCCCCGGGGGGTACTTC.

This clone has a count of ten or more. The chain couples TRBV6-5 to TRBJ2-7; 11 positions match TRBD2. CDR3 length: 14 residues. Germline V lookup: CDR1 MNHEY, CDR2 SVGAGI. V was clipped by 0 bases and J by 10 bases; unmatched bases: 5. The CDR3 protein is CASSYSSSGRRQYF. CDR3 DNA: TGTGCCAGCAGTTACTCGTCTAGCGGGAGGAGACAGTACTTC.

This clone was seen only a few times. V gene TRBV7-8 combines with J gene TRBJ2-1; the D gene is possibly TRBD2 (6 bases). This CDR3 contains 14 residues. Germline V gives CDR1 SGHVS, CDR2 FQNEAQ. V lost 5 bases and J lost 8, with 16 bases in between. CDR3 residues: CASSRRGEVDEQFF. DNA for the CDR3: TGTGCCAGCAGCCGCCGAGGGGAGGTGGATGAGCAGTTCTTC. The full variable domain, its missing parts supplied by reference TRBV7-8 and TRBJ2-1, is GAGVSQSPRYKVAKRGQDVALRCDPISGHVSLFWYQQALGQGPEFLTYFQNEAQLDKSGLPSDRFFAERPEGSVSTLKIQRTQQEDSAVYLCASSRRGEVDEQFFGPGTRLTVL.

CDR3 region: CASSVDTSTDTQYF. The CDR3 DNA reads TGTGCCAGCAGCGTCGATACCAGCACAGATACGCAGTATTTT. This rearrangement joins TRBV9 to TRBJ2-3, with D unclear. The CDR3 spans 14 residues. Trimming left V 2 bases short and J 0 bases short, with 7 bases between. The germline gives CDR1 SGDLS, CDR2 YYNGEE.

The sample holds a few counts of this clone. This chain joins TRBV9 and TRBJ2-5, with TRBD1 identical over 7 bases. Germline CDR1 reads SGDLS; CDR2 reads YYNGEE. CDR3 length: 14 residues. V gave up 3 bases and J gave up 4 bases; unmatched junction bases: 6. This CDR3 reads CASSAGQVAETQYF. The CDR3, as DNA: TGTGCCAGCAGCGCCGGACAGGTTGCAGAGACCCAGTACTTC.

The chain couples TRBV27 to TRBJ2-1; TRBD2 agrees at 9 bases. The V gene's germline CDR1 is MNHEY and CDR2 SMNVEV (reference sequence). Trimming at V came to 1 base and at J to 5 bases, leaving 3 bases not matched to a gene. This CDR3 spans 15 amino acids. CDR3 residues: CASSLYASGNNEQFF. In nucleotides, the CDR3 is TGTGCCAGCAGTTTATATGCTAGCGGGAACAATGAGCAGTTCTTC.

This clone appeared a few times. The V call is TRBV9, the J call TRBJ1-2, with TRBD1 matching 11 bases. Trimming removed 0 bases from V and 7 bases from J; junction bases left unmatched: 5. Per germline, CDR1 SGDLS and CDR2 YYNGEE. CDR3 length equals 15 residues. CDR3 sequence (DNA): TGTGCCAGCAGCGTAGGGCTGGGACAGGGGGGTGGCTACACCTTC. Translated, it gives CASSVGLGQGGGYTF.

This clone was observed a few times. The rearrangement joins TRBV7-2 to TRBJ1-2, with D unresolved. Deletions cut 2 bases from V and 1 base from J, with 8 bases between. This CDR3 spans 14 amino acids. In germline, CDR1 is SGHTA, CDR2 FQGNSA. For the CDR3, the DNA is TGTGCCAGCAGCTTACAGACGGATAACTATGGCTACACCTTC. Its protein is CASSLQTDNYGYTF.

The rearrangement joins TRBV7-3 to TRBJ2-1; D call uncertain. Trimming left V 0 bases short and J 10 bases short, with 4 bases between. The CDR3 has 11 amino acids. The germline V gene encodes CDR1 SGHTA and CDR2 FQGTGA. CDR3 loop: CASSLTEEQFF. CDR3 DNA sequence: TGTGCCAGCAGCTTAACCGAGGAGCAGTTCTTC.

The rearrangement joins TRBV10-3 to TRBJ2-2; 10 nucleotides line up with TRBD2. The length of the CDR3 is 21 residues. J was trimmed by 6 bases and V by 6 bases; bases with no gene match: 25. CDR1 ENHRY and CDR2 SYGVKD come from the germline V gene. CDR3 in amino acids: CAIRASIHGVAGGPGPGELFF. The CDR3 DNA sequence: TGTGCCATCAGGGCAAGCATACACGGAGTAGCGGGAGGTCCCGGCCCCGGGGAGCTGTTTTTT.

This clone occurred a few times. The CDR3 region has the DNA TGTGCCAGCAGCTTAACGGGTACCGGGGAGCTGTTTTTT. It specifies CASSLTGTGELFF. V usage is TRBV7-3 and J usage is TRBJ2-2; no definite D call. Trimming removed 0 bases at V and 5 bases at J, with 4 bases between. The CDR3 is 13 amino acids. Germline V gene data show CDR1 as SGHTA and CDR2 as FQGTGA.

The V call is TRBV30, the J call TRBJ1-2; D gene uncertain. This CDR3 has 14 residues. Between the trimmed V and J ends, which lost 0 bases and 4 bases, there was a span of 12 bases. Per the germline V gene, CDR1 is GTSNPN and CDR2 is SVGIG (reference sequence). The CDR3 here is CAWSVRGLSYGYTF. CDR3 nucleotide sequence: TGTGCCTGGAGTGTACGAGGGCTTTCCTATGGCTACACCTTC.

This clone was recorded many times. J is TRBJ2-7 and V is TRBV7-9; 7 bases align to TRBD2. The CDR3 loop spans 12 amino acids. Per the germline V gene, CDR1 is SEHNR and CDR2 is FQNEAQ (reference sequence). Trimming cost V 8 bases and J 2 bases; bases outside gene matches: 3. CDR3 loop: CASGRETYEQYF. The CDR3 DNA reads as TGTGCCAGCGGGCGGGAGACCTACGAGCAGTACTTC. Complete variable domain (other parts from reference TRBV7-9 and TRBJ2-7): DTGVSQNPRHKITKRGQNVTFRCDPISEHNRLYWYRQTLGQGPEFLTYFQNEAQLEKSRLLSDRFSAERPKGSFSTLEIQRTEQGDSAMYLCASGRETYEQYFGPGTRLTVT.

This clone appeared a few times. J is TRBJ2-5 and V is TRBV27; 8 positions agree with TRBD1. The CDR3 consists of 17 residues. V was pared by 6 bases and J by 5 bases, with 17 bases of the junction left unmatched. Germline loops: CDR1 MNHEY, CDR2 SMNVEV (reference sequence). The CDR3 reads CASSRTGYTGQWETQYF. Written as DNA, the CDR3 is TGTGCCAGCAGCCGGACAGGGTACACGGGTCAGTGGGAGACCCAGTACTTC.

The gene calls are TRBV29-1 and TRBJ2-4; no clear D gene. The CDR3 loop spans 14 amino acids. Per germline, CDR1 SQVTM and CDR2 ANQGSEA. V lost 1 base and J 3 bases, leaving 10 bases between the germline ends. The CDR3 DNA sequence: TGCAGCGTTGAAGTAAGGTCAGTCAAAAACATTCAGTACTTC. Amino acids: CSVEVRSVKNIQYF. The full variable domain, its missing parts supplied by reference TRBV29-1 and TRBJ2-4, is SAVISQKPSRDICQRGTSLTIQCQVDSQVTMMFWYRQQPGQSLTLIATANQGSEATYESGFVIDKFPISRPNLTFSTLTVSNMSPEDSSIYLCSVEVRSVKNIQYFGAGTRLSVL.